A single TCR beta chain is shown here with its context. In the authors' workflow: How many nucleated cells were present was estimated from reference gene primer amplification. Profiled with immunoSEQ multiplex PCR; TCRdb holds only in-frame clones, not every one. That table supplies the V and J calls and clone size; D and trimming were determined from the DNA. Counted here are 300,000 to 400,000 clones, roughly 89% occurring once; the ten biggest clones make up around 8.9%. This sample was taken from a study of blood T cell repertoires in COVID-19. Study background: In each case, the material was cDNA or gDNA derived from T cells, B-cell-depleted T cells, or PBMCs.

The V gene lost 1 base and the J gene lost 1 base, with 8 bases spanning the gap. This CDR3 comprises 15 residues. Germline-derived CDR1 and CDR2 are MNHEY and SMNVEV (reference sequence). The V gene is TRBV27, the J gene TRBJ2-1, with no clear D. The source material was peripheral blood. The receptor comes from a young man with COVID-19, enrolled during active disease. The CDR3 sequence: CASSLWAGSYNEQFF. CDR3 sequence (DNA): TGTGCCAGCAGTTTATGGGCAGGTTCCTACAATGAGCAGTTCTTC.